This T cell receptor beta chain comes out of a study of molecular identifiers for immune sequencing clone quantification. With regard to this clonotype: Its antigen is unknown.

Study-wide results and limits: More than 97% of effector molecules, versus under 1% of naive-cell molecules, belonged to clones above 20 RNA copies. The sizes of highly expanded clones could be underestimated when identical TCR molecules share a barcode.

Both previously described methods and listed TCR primers were employed to make bulk TCR libraries. From the PCR reads, TCRdb called clonotypes with MiXCR, one entry per CDR3 protein. The data show approximately 550,000 distinct CDR3 sequences, with about a fifth seen just once and 0.7% to 0.95% held by the top ten. Trimming pared 5 bases from V and 5 bases from J, leaving 24 bases between. CDR1 SGHTA and CDR2 FQGNSA come from the germline V gene. The CDR3 has 17 residues. The chain joins TRBV7-2 to TRBJ1-2; perhaps TRBD1 as D (6 bases). The sequence was collected from a human donor in good health. Some libraries in this study had Jurkat cell RNA spiked in. Sequencing input: naive CD8+ T cells from blood, with Jurkat cell RNA spiked in. The subset is: FACS-sorted CD8+CD4-CCR7+CD45RA+ naive T cells. For the CDR3, the DNA is TGTGCCAGCAGCCTCCAGCGCTATGGGGGGGCCCTATATGGCTACACCTTC. Translating it yields CASSLQRYGGALYGYTF.